The source of this TCR beta chain is a study of blood T cells in healthy people across ages. General observations from the study: CMV status of donors was unknown, possibly confounding expanded clonotype changes. Naive CD4+ cells and diversity were both higher in long-lived donors than in aged donors.

Together with a sample-barcoded 5' primer, a J-beta primer mix was included in a second PCR lasting roughly 6 to 12 cycles. Each sample yielded at least 2.5 million CDR3-containing paired-end reads. TCRdb processed the 5' RACE reads anew with MiXCR; each CDR3 protein has one entry. The sample has 700,000 or so distinct CDR3 sequences, approximately 21% seen once; the top ten hold about 22%. The V gene's germline CDR1 is SGHRS and CDR2 YFSETQ. The CDR3 covers 16 residues. After removal of 0 bases from V and 3 bases from J, the junction contained 5 bases not matched to a gene. Per sample, extraction of total RNA gave at least 5.5 micrograms in every case. A remark on this clonotype: Its antigen is undetermined.

This clonotype was sampled from a man between 70 and 80 years old in good health. The chain combines TRBV5-1 with TRBJ1-2; 10 bases are shared with TRBD1. Sequencing used blood. The CDR3 sequence is CASSLASGTGDYGYTF. The CDR3 DNA follows: TGCGCCAGCAGCTTGGCCTCTGGGACAGGGGACTATGGCTACACCTTC.